This T cell receptor (beta chain) was recovered during a study of T-cell reconstitution after alpha-beta-depleted transplantation in children. The CDR3 contains 15 residues. Germline CDR1 and CDR2: MDHEN and SYDVKM. The trim removed 5 bases at V and 5 bases at J, leaving 10 bases unmatched. Library preparation (for TCRbeta) was performed with unique molecular identifiers. TCRdb used MiXCR to reprocess the PCR reads, holding one entry per CDR3 protein. The sample yields about 610,000 distinct CDR3 sequences, 10% seen once. This receptor was taken from a human donor who donated a stem cell graft to a child with acute myeloid leukemia. The sequenced sample was PBMCs from the stem cell graft donor, obtained from the stem cell graft. The rearrangement links TRBV28 to TRBJ2-5, with TRBD2 matching 8 bases. As DNA, the CDR3 is TGTGCCAGCAGTGCCTCCGGGACTAGTCGGGAGACCCAGTACTTC. As protein: CASSASGTSRETQYF.